This TCR beta chain was retrieved from a study of cytomegalovirus exposure and HLA in healthy donors. Study results and caveats: Presence/absence results assume similar sequencing depth per donor, which may not hold. Rare sequences made up most TCRs, while some public TCRs were found in many donors.

Vbeta (60) and Jbeta (13) primers were used in the PCR. As originally analysed: Later work found about 80 million unique TCR beta chains, with about 10 million shared. Clones were sequenced by immunoSEQ multiplex PCR, and TCRdb holds only the in-frame ones, with some missing. V, J and clone size are taken as reported in that table, and D and trimming were inferred from the DNA itself. The sample includes about 130,000 clones, approximately 80% of them seen just once. Details on this clone: Its antigen is not identified.

The donors, nominally healthy at sampling, likely had unrecorded immune exposures. The germline V gene has CDR1 SGHAT and CDR2 FQNNGV. The germline V and J ends were trimmed by 3 bases and 4 bases, with 23 bases remaining between them. The CDR3 has 18 amino acids. The chain recombines TRBV11-2 with TRBJ2-3, with D unresolved. This sequence was found in a woman under 30 in good health and CMV-seropositive. Sample: PBMCs. The CDR3 nucleotides are TGTGCCAGCAGCTTGTTACCTGCGGCGCCCGACCGGGCAGATACGCAGTATTTT. Its protein is CASSLLPAAPDRADTQYF.